This T cell receptor beta chain was retrieved from a study of blood T cell repertoires in COVID-19. For the study at large: Sites across the United States, Italy and Spain contributed samples from acute and convalescent COVID-19.

Measured with immunoSEQ multiplex PCR; TCRdb has only the in-frame clones, and not every one. Of about 480,000 clones listed, over 75% were seen once; the top ten hold over 1.5%. The age range of participants was about 18 to 95 years, with residence in about two dozen US areas. Cohort 3 recovered donors had two negative PCRs, clearance, or symptom resolution. V lost 1 base and J lost 5; bases outside the gene matches: 9. The germline CDR1 and CDR2 sequences are KGHSH and LQKENI. CDR3 length equals 16 residues. Sequenced sample: PBMCs or T cells enriched from blood (not recorded which). The chain has TRBV18 and TRBJ1-1; 8 bases align to TRBD1. This TCR derives from a woman aged 40 to 50 who had recovered from COVID-19. This CDR3 reads CASSPQETGGDTEAFF. Written as DNA, the CDR3 is TGTGCCAGCTCACCACAGGAAACAGGGGGTGATACTGAAGCTTTCTTT. The entire variable domain, with the rest obtained from reference TRBV18 and TRBJ1-1, is as follows: NAGVMQNPRHLVRRRGQEARLRCSPMKGHSHVYWYRQLPEEGLKFMVYLQKENIIDESGMPKERFSAEFPKEGPSILRIQQVVRGDSAAYFCASSPQETGGDTEAFFGQGTRLTVV.